This TCR beta chain was profiled in a study of blood T cell repertoires in COVID-19. Across the whole study: T cells, B-cell-depleted T cells, or PBMCs supplied cDNA or gDNA.

This clone was detected only a few times. Different DNA sequences within this sample yield the same CDR3. Germline assignment: CDR1 SQVTM and CDR2 ANQGSEA. The CDR3 is made up of 12 amino acids. After removal of 3 bases from V and 4 bases from J, the junction contained 2 bases not matched to a gene. Enrolled through a virtual design, the participants were between about 18 and 89 years of age and came from about two dozen US areas. All recovered Cohort 3 donors got two negative PCRs, got clearance, or saw symptom resolution. Original analysis: From reference gene primer amplification, estimates of nucleated cell counts were derived. Clones were sequenced by immunoSEQ multiplex PCR, and TCRdb holds only the in-frame ones, with some missing. V and J calls and clone size are copied from that table; D and trimming were computed from the DNA. The sample lists more than 350,000 clones; around 89% were seen once.

This receptor was obtained from a man in his late teens or twenties who had recovered from COVID-19. The rearrangement links TRBV29-1 to TRBJ2-5; 7 nucleotides line up with TRBD2. Sequencing was carried out using PBMCs or T cells enriched from blood (not recorded which). CDR3 bases: TGCAGCGTTGAGCCTAGCGGAGAGACCCAGTACTTC. Translation gives CSVEPSGETQYF.